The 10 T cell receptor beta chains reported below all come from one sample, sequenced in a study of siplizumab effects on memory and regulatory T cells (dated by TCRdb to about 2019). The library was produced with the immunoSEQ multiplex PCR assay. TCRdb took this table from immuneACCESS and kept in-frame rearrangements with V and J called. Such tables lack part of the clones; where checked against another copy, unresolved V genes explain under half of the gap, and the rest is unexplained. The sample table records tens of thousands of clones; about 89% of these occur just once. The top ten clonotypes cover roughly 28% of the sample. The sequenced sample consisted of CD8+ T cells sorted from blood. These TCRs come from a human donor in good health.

The CDR3 sequence is CASSDDGKSYNEQFF. In DNA, the CDR3 is TGTGCCAGCAGTGATGACGGAAAATCCTACAATGAGCAGTTCTTC. The gene calls are TRBV2 and TRBJ2-1; D gene ambiguous. This CDR3 is 15 amino acids long. CDR1 and CDR2 (germline): SNHLY, FYNNEI. The V end lost 3 bases, the J end lost 1 base, and 10 bases lay between the germline ends. The variable domain in full, with the rest retrieved from reference TRBV2 and TRBJ2-1, is EPEVTQTPSHQVTQMGQEVILRCVPISNHLYFYWYRQILGQKVEFLVSFYNNEISEKSEIFDDQFSVERPDGSNFTLKIRSTKLEDSAMYFCASSDDGKSYNEQFFGPGTRLTVL.

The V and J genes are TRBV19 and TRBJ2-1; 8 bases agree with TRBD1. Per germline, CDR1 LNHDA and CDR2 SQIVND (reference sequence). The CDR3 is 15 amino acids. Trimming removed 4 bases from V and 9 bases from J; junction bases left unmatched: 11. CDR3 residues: CASSTPTGAVSEQFF. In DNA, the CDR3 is TGTGCCAGTAGTACCCCGACAGGGGCAGTGAGTGAGCAGTTCTTC.

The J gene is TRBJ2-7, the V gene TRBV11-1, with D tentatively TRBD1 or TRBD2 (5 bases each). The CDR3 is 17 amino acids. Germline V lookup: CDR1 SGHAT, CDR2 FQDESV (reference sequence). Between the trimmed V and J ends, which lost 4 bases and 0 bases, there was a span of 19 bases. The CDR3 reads CASSSDRDPLYSYEQYF. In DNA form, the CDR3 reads TGTGCCAGCAGCTCCGACCGGGACCCACTTTACTCCTACGAGCAGTACTTC.

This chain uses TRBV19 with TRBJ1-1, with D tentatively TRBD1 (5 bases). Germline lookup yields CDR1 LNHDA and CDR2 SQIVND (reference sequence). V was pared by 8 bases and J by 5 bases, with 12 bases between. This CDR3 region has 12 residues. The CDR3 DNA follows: TGTGCCAGTCTTTTGGGGGAAACTGAAGCTTTCTTT. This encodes CASLLGETEAFF.

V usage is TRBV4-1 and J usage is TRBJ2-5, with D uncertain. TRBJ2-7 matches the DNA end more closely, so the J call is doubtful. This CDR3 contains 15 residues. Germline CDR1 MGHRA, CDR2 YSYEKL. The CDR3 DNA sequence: TGCGCCAGCAGCCAAGTATTGAGTCATTTCTACGAGCAGTACTTC. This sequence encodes CASSQVLSHFYEQYF.

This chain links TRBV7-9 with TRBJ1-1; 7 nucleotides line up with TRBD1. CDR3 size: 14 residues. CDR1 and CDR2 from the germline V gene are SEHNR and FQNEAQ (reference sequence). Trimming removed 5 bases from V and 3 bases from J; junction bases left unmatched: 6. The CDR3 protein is CASSPGGGYTEAFF. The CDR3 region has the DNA TGTGCCAGCAGCCCAGGGGGGGGGTACACTGAAGCTTTCTTT.

CDR3 loop: CASGRGYTF. The CDR3 DNA sequence: TGTGCCAGCGGGAGGGGCTACACCTTC. The rearrangement joins TRBV25-1 to TRBJ1-2; D not certain. The CDR3 contains 9 residues. Germline V lookup: CDR1 MGHDK, CDR2 SYGVNS. The ends were cut back, 8 bases at V and 8 bases at J, with 6 bases in the middle.

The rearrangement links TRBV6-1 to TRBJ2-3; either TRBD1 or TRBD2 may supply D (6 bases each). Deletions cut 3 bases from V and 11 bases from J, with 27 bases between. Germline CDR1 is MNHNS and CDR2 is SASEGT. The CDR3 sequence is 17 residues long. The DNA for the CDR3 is TGTGCCAGCAGTGACCCCTTTAGGGCTTTTTCAGGGGAGGAGCAGTATTTT. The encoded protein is CASSDPFRAFSGEEQYF.

For the CDR3, the DNA is TGTGCCAGCAGTGGGACAGGGGGCACCATAAATGAAAAACTGTTTTTT. Translating gives CASSGTGGTINEKLFF. V is TRBV7-6 and J is TRBJ1-4, with 12 bases that match TRBD1. Germline-derived CDR1 and CDR2 are SGHVS and FNYEAQ. This CDR3 contains 16 residues. V shed 6 bases and J 5 bases; nucleotides not matched to a gene: 7.

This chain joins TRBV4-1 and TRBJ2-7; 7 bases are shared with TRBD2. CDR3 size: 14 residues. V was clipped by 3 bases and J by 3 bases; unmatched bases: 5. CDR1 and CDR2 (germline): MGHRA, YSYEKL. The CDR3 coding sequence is TGCGCCAGCAGCCATGGTGGCGGGAGCTACGAGCAGTACTTC. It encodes CASSHGGGSYEQYF.